The 29 T cell receptor beta chains in this list originate from one sample, sequenced in a study of a mutant IDH1 vaccine in newly diagnosed glioma. Time point here: baseline, week 1 (first vaccination visit). The treatment here: pre-vaccination baseline after standard-of-care therapy. This table comes from immunoSEQ multiplex PCR, and its TCRdb copy is limited to in-frame clones, with some not included. The top ten clones hold just over 9% of a sample with about 23,000 clones, roughly nine tenths of them seen once. Specimen: PBMCs, collected from a glioma patient treated with radiotherapy, temozolomide or both. The receptor set was obtained from a man aged 25-45 years with glioma.

The chain employs TRBV6-6 and TRBJ1-5; 9 positions agree with TRBD1. The CDR3 is 14 amino acids. After removal of 6 bases from V and 6 bases from J, the junction contained 6 bases not matched to a gene. CDR1 and CDR2 (germline): MNHNY, SVGAGI (reference sequence). CDR3 in amino acids: CASRNRDRVQPQHF. CDR3 coding DNA: TGTGCCAGCAGGAACCGGGACAGGGTTCAGCCCCAGCATTTT.

The rearrangement uses TRBV5-1 and TRBJ2-2; the match to TRBD2 covers 12 bases. With V trimmed by 3 bases and J by 5 bases, 8 bases remained unmatched. The germline CDR1 and CDR2 sequences are SGHRS and YFSETQ. This CDR3 is 17 amino acids long. The CDR3 region is CASSWKSLAGGTGELFF. The CDR3 bases are TGCGCCAGCAGCTGGAAAAGTCTAGCGGGAGGGACCGGGGAGCTGTTTTTT.

The V call is TRBV7-8, the J call TRBJ2-6; D is undetermined. The V gene's germline CDR1 is SGHVS and CDR2 FQNEAQ. V was clipped by 1 base and J by 0 bases, with 7 bases between them. The CDR3 is made up of 16 amino acids. The CDR3 DNA follows: TGTGCCAGCAGCTTAGACCGCAGCTCTGGGGCCAACGTCCTGACTTTC. Its translation: CASSLDRSSGANVLTF. Drawing the rest from reference TRBV7-8 and TRBJ2-6, the complete variable domain is GAGVSQSPRYKVAKRGQDVALRCDPISGHVSLFWYQQALGQGPEFLTYFQNEAQLDKSGLPSDRFFAERPEGSVSTLKIQRTQQEDSAVYLCASSLDRSSGANVLTFGAGSRLTVL.

This clone was detected once. J is TRBJ2-2 and V is TRBV30; a possible D gene is TRBD2 (5 bases). This CDR3 has 15 residues. Germline V CDR1 and CDR2: GTSNPN, SVGIG (reference sequence). The V and J ends lost 1 base and 6 bases respectively, with 15 bases between them. The CDR3: CAWSGRINGAGELFF. The CDR3, as DNA: TGTGCCTGGAGTGGTCGGATTAACGGGGCCGGGGAGCTGTTTTTT.

This chain uses TRBV4-1 with TRBJ2-7; weak D call: TRBD2 (6 bases). The germline CDR1 and CDR2 sequences are MGHRA and YSYEKL. CDR3 length equals 15 residues. V lost 0 bases to trimming and J lost 4 bases, with 13 bases between them. CDR3 DNA: TGCGCCAGCAGCCAAGAGGGTAGCGGCAGTTACGAGCAGTACTTC. It specifies CASSQEGSGSYEQYF.

This chain uses TRBV6-5 with TRBJ1-5, with D possibly being TRBD1 (5 bases). Germline CDR1 reads MNHEY; CDR2 reads SVGAGI. V shed 7 bases and J shed 1 base, with 14 bases lying between them. The CDR3 has 15 residues. CDR3 loop: CASTPGGVSNQPQHF. As DNA, the CDR3 is TGTGCCAGCACCCCGGGGGGGGTCAGCAATCAGCCCCAGCATTTT.

The chain employs TRBV5-1 and TRBJ1-2, with D perhaps matching TRBD1 (5 bases). This CDR3 region has 14 residues. The ends were cut back, 2 bases at V and 4 bases at J, with 12 bases in the middle. Germline CDR1 is SGHRS and CDR2 is YFSETQ. CDR3 protein: CASSLTQGLYGYTF. In DNA form, the CDR3 reads TGCGCCAGCAGCTTAACGCAGGGTCTCTATGGCTACACCTTC. The full variable domain, with the rest looked up from reference TRBV5-1 and TRBJ1-2, is KAGVTQTPRYLIKTRGQQVTLSCSPISGHRSVSWYQQTPGQGLQFLFEYFSETQRNKGNFPGRFSGRQFSNSRSEMNVSTLELGDSALYLCASSLTQGLYGYTFGSGTRLTVV.

The chain has TRBV5-4 and TRBJ1-2, with TRBD1 identical over 7 bases. The V gene's germline CDR1 is SGHNT and CDR2 YYREEE (reference sequence). There are 13 residues in the CDR3. V trimming: 4 bases; J trimming: 4 bases; junction bases outside the gene matches: 4. CDR3 bases: TGTGCCAGCAGCCTGACAGGGACCTATGGCTACACCTTC. This encodes CASSLTGTYGYTF.

V usage is TRBV5-1 and J usage is TRBJ2-7; 7 bases are a match to TRBD1. CDR1 is SGHRS, CDR2 YFSETQ, per germline. With 4 bases clipped from V and 2 bases from J, the junction kept 6 bases outside the gene matches. The CDR3 has 14 amino acids. The CDR3 nucleotides read TGCGCCAGCAGCGGAAGGGACAGTACCTACGAGCAGTACTTC. Translating it yields CASSGRDSTYEQYF. Full variable domain (missing parts from reference TRBV5-1 and TRBJ2-7): KAGVTQTPRYLIKTRGQQVTLSCSPISGHRSVSWYQQTPGQGLQFLFEYFSETQRNKGNFPGRFSGRQFSNSRSEMNVSTLELGDSALYLCASSGRDSTYEQYFGPGTRLTVT.

This chain joins TRBV5-1 and TRBJ1-1; no clear D. Germline lookup yields CDR1 SGHRS and CDR2 YFSETQ. V was trimmed by 0 bases and J by 4 bases, leaving 10 bases between them. The CDR3 is 14 residues long. CDR3: CASSLGAETTEAFF. The CDR3, as DNA: TGCGCCAGCAGCTTGGGGGCGGAGACCACTGAAGCTTTCTTT.

The J gene is TRBJ1-1, the V gene TRBV5-4; D is undetermined. V lost 1 base, J lost 0 bases, and 7 bases lay in between. CDR3 length equals 14 residues. Germline V gene lookup returns CDR1 SGHNT and CDR2 YYREEE (reference sequence). The CDR3 coding sequence is TGTGCCAGCAGCTTGACAGTCATGAACACTGAAGCTTTCTTT. Protein sequence: CASSLTVMNTEAFF.

The chain carries TRBV25-1 and TRBJ1-2; D unresolved. The CDR3 covers 13 residues. V dropped 2 bases and J dropped 1 base, with 5 bases sitting between them. Germline V gives CDR1 MGHDK, CDR2 SYGVNS. CDR3 protein: CASSEASNYGYTF. The CDR3 DNA follows: TGTGCCAGCAGTGAAGCAAGTAACTATGGCTACACCTTC.

The chain uses TRBV5-4 and TRBJ2-1; 7 bases line up with TRBD2. V shed 0 bases and J 1 base; nucleotides not matched to a gene: 4. Germline V lookup: CDR1 SGHNT, CDR2 YYREEE (reference sequence). The CDR3 covers 16 residues. The CDR3 reads CASSLAAGVSYNEQFF. In DNA, the CDR3 is TGTGCCAGCAGCTTGGCGGCGGGAGTATCCTACAATGAGCAGTTCTTC. The full variable domain, completed using reference TRBV5-4 and TRBJ2-1, is ETGVTQSPTHLIKTRGQQVTLRCSSQSGHNTVSWYQQALGQGPQFIFQYYREEENGRGNFPPRFSGLQFPNYSSELNVNALELDDSALYLCASSLAAGVSYNEQFFGPGTRLTVL.

V usage is TRBV6-5 and J usage is TRBJ2-3; 7 bases align to TRBD1. After removal of 4 bases from V and 3 bases from J, the junction contained 10 bases not matched to a gene. The CDR3 has 16 residues. Germline V gene data show CDR1 as MNHEY and CDR2 as SVGAGI. In DNA, the CDR3 is TGTGCCAGCAGTTCCGGACAGGCCCTACGAACAGATACGCAGTATTTT. Its translation: CASSSGQALRTDTQYF.

This chain uses TRBV7-9 with TRBJ2-5; D not certain. The CDR3 has 12 amino acids. The germline V gene encodes CDR1 SEHNR and CDR2 FQNEAQ (reference sequence). Trimming shortened V by 5 bases and J by 8 bases, and 12 bases separated the two germline ends. CDR3 sequence (DNA): TGTGCCAGCAGCCTTGATAAGAGAACCCAGTACTTC. Its protein is CASSLDKRTQYF. The whole variable domain, filled in from reference TRBV7-9 and TRBJ2-5, reads DTGVSQNPRHKITKRGQNVTFRCDPISEHNRLYWYRQTLGQGPEFLTYFQNEAQLEKSRLLSDRFSAERPKGSFSTLEIQRTEQGDSAMYLCASSLDKRTQYFGPGTRLLVL.

The gene calls are TRBV30 and TRBJ2-7; D uncertain. This CDR3 contains 11 residues. Germline-derived CDR1 and CDR2 are GTSNPN and SVGIG (reference sequence). The V gene lost 1 base and the J gene lost 5 bases, with 6 bases spanning the gap. CDR3 loop: CAWSERDEQYF. CDR3 bases: TGTGCCTGGAGTGAGAGAGACGAGCAGTACTTC.

V is TRBV6-5 and J is TRBJ1-1; D remains ambiguous. The CDR3 has 14 residues. Germline loops: CDR1 MNHEY, CDR2 SVGAGI. The germline V and J ends were trimmed by 5 bases and 0 bases, with 10 bases remaining between them. The CDR3 DNA sequence: TGTGCCAGCAGTCGTAGCTCGGTGAACACTGAAGCTTTCTTT. It codes for CASSRSSVNTEAFF.

The V and J genes are TRBV5-4 and TRBJ2-2, with D tentatively TRBD1 or TRBD2 (6 bases each). Per the germline V gene, CDR1 is SGHNT and CDR2 is YYREEE (reference sequence). The CDR3 loop spans 18 amino acids. Deletions cut 0 bases from V and 3 bases from J, with 18 bases between. The CDR3 DNA sequence: TGTGCCAGCAGCTTGGTTATAGGGGGAGGAGGGGACACCGGGGAGCTGTTTTTT. Protein: CASSLVIGGGGDTGELFF.

V gene TRBV15 combines with J gene TRBJ1-2, with D possibly matching TRBD1 (5 bases). Germline values: CDR1 LNHNV, CDR2 YYDKDF (reference sequence). Trimming removed 0 bases from V and 7 bases from J, with 12 bases in between. This CDR3 is 14 amino acids long. The chain's CDR3 is CATSRDKGPGGYTF. CDR3 nucleotides: TGTGCCACCAGCAGAGATAAGGGGCCGGGTGGCTACACCTTC.

A few counts support this clone. The chain combines TRBV29-1 with TRBJ1-2; D possibly corresponds to TRBD1 (6 bases). The V and J ends lost 0 bases and 12 bases respectively, with 17 bases between them. The CDR3 is 13 residues long. Germline assignment: CDR1 SQVTM and CDR2 ANQGSEA. CDR3 residues: CSVEDPRGRLHTF. The CDR3 DNA reads TGCAGCGTTGAAGATCCGCGGGGGCGGCTTCACACCTTC.

The rearrangement uses TRBV4-1 and TRBJ2-3; 11 bases agree with TRBD2. CDR1 is MGHRA, CDR2 YSYEKL, per germline. The length of the CDR3 is 19 residues. Trimming took 4 bases from V and 2 from J; bases not matched to a gene: 14. The CDR3 is CASSPKSGLAVTFTDTQYF. In nucleotides, the CDR3 is TGCGCCAGCAGCCCAAAATCGGGACTAGCGGTCACATTCACAGATACGCAGTATTTT.

This chain uses TRBV18 with TRBJ2-3; 8 bases match TRBD2. The germline V gene encodes CDR1 KGHSH and CDR2 LQKENI. The CDR3 covers 16 residues. The V gene end was trimmed by 1 base and the J gene end by 0 bases; junction bases not matched to a gene: 3. CDR3 sequence reads: CASSPRAGVSTDTQYF. The CDR3 DNA follows: TGTGCCAGCTCACCACGAGCGGGAGTGAGCACAGATACGCAGTATTTT.

The chain combines TRBV19 with TRBJ2-2; no clear D gene. CDR1 and CDR2 (germline): LNHDA, SQIVND (reference sequence). The CDR3 loop spans 11 amino acids. V was trimmed by 4 bases and J by 6 bases, leaving 3 bases between them. The CDR3 DNA reads as TGTGCCAGTAGTACCGCCGGGGAGCTGTTTTTT. Encoded protein: CASSTAGELFF.

This chain connects TRBV5-1 to TRBJ2-7, with TRBD2 as a possible D gene (6 bases). This CDR3 comprises 12 residues. V was pared by 1 base and J by 6 bases, with 8 bases between. Germline V gene data show CDR1 as SGHRS and CDR2 as YFSETQ. The CDR3 nucleotides read TGCGCCAGCAGCTTGCAGGGAGGCGAGCAGTACTTC. Translating gives CASSLQGGEQYF. Complete variable domain (other parts from reference TRBV5-1 and TRBJ2-7): KAGVTQTPRYLIKTRGQQVTLSCSPISGHRSVSWYQQTPGQGLQFLFEYFSETQRNKGNFPGRFSGRQFSNSRSEMNVSTLELGDSALYLCASSLQGGEQYFGPGTRLTVT.

This chain connects TRBV19 to TRBJ1-2, with 8 positions matching TRBD1. This CDR3 contains 13 residues. CDR1 and CDR2 (germline): LNHDA, SQIVND (reference sequence). Losses at the gene ends were 3 bases for V and 7 bases for J; bases not matched to a gene: 4. This chain's CDR3 is CASSISGGVGYTF. As DNA, the CDR3 is TGTGCCAGTAGTATTTCAGGGGGCGTTGGCTACACCTTC.

This clone was picked up one time. This chain links TRBV5-5 with TRBJ2-7; D is unresolved. Germline loops: CDR1 SGHKS, CDR2 YYEKEE (reference sequence). The CDR3 totals 12 residues. V lost 2 bases and J lost 6, with 9 bases in between. CDR3 amino acids: CASSLALVEQYF. Here the CDR3 DNA reads TGTGCCAGCAGCTTAGCTCTGGTCGAGCAGTACTTC.

The genes are TRBV10-3 and TRBJ1-2, with 9 bases aligning to TRBD1. Germline V gene data show CDR1 as ENHRY and CDR2 as SYGVKD. This CDR3 contains 15 residues. The trim removed 3 bases at V and 4 bases at J, leaving 6 bases unmatched. The CDR3 DNA follows: TGTGCCATCAGTGACCCCGGACAGGGGACCTATGGCTACACCTTC. This sequence encodes CAISDPGQGTYGYTF.

A single count supports this clone. V and J are TRBV11-2 and TRBJ1-2, with no clear D. Germline V lookup: CDR1 SGHAT, CDR2 FQNNGV. The CDR3 covers 15 residues. V was pared by 6 bases and J by 0 bases, with 14 bases between. The CDR3 here is CASSIARGSNYGYTF. CDR3 coding DNA: TGTGCCAGCAGTATTGCCCGGGGATCTAACTATGGCTACACCTTC.

As DNA, the CDR3 is TGTGCCTGGAGTGGAACAGGTCGCAATCAGCCCCAGCATTTT. It is translated as CAWSGTGRNQPQHF. V is TRBV30 and J is TRBJ1-5; D is perhaps TRBD1 (5 bases). The germline V gene has CDR1 GTSNPN and CDR2 SVGIG (reference sequence). Trimming took 1 base from V and 2 from J, leaving 9 bases between them. There are 14 residues in the CDR3. Full variable domain (rest looked up from reference TRBV30 and TRBJ1-5): SQTIHQWPATLVQPVGSPLSLECTVEGTSNPNLYWYRQAAGRGLQLLFYSVGIGQISSEVPQNLSASRPQDRQFILSSKKLLLSDSGFYLCAWSGTGRNQPQHFGDGTRLSIL.